A single sample is the source of the 18 T cell receptor beta chains below, sequenced in a study of blood T cell repertoires in COVID-19. Clones were sequenced by immunoSEQ multiplex PCR, and TCRdb holds only the in-frame ones, with some missing. The data show approximately 200,000 clones, 85% to 90% seen once. Source material: PBMCs or T cells enriched from blood (not recorded which). The receptors were gathered from a woman in her late teens or twenties in a cohort exposed to, infected with or recovered from COVID-19 (not recorded which).

The chain joins TRBV7-2 to TRBJ2-5, with 10 bases aligning to TRBD2. The CDR3 loop spans 16 amino acids. CDR1 is SGHTA, CDR2 FQGNSA, per germline. The V gene end was trimmed by 2 bases and the J gene end by 1 base; junction bases not matched to a gene: 4. The CDR3 DNA reads as TGTGCCAGCAGCTTACCTAGCGGGGGACTCCAAGAGACCCAGTACTTC. It specifies CASSLPSGGLQETQYF.

J is TRBJ2-3 and V is TRBV9; TRBD2 aligns across 8 bases. V trimming: 0 bases; J trimming: 0 bases; junction bases outside the gene matches: 3. CDR1 is SGDLS, CDR2 YYNGEE, per germline. The CDR3 covers 16 residues. The CDR3 DNA reads as TGTGCCAGCAGCGTAGCGGGAGGGGCTAGCACAGATACGCAGTATTTT. This sequence encodes CASSVAGGASTDTQYF.

The genes are TRBV6-8 and TRBJ2-3; D call uncertain. V lost 2 bases and J 8 bases, leaving 11 bases between the germline ends. The CDR3 is 13 residues long. Germline-derived CDR1 and CDR2 are MNHGY and SAAAGT. CDR3 DNA: TGTGCCAGCAGTTACGAGGCTGGCGGTACGCAGTATTTT. Its protein product is CASSYEAGGTQYF.

V usage is TRBV4-1 and J usage is TRBJ2-1, with D tentatively TRBD2 (5 bases). CDR1 MGHRA and CDR2 YSYEKL come from the germline V gene. CDR3 length: 14 amino acids. The V and J ends lost 4 bases and 7 bases respectively, with 14 bases between them. The CDR3 reads CASSRGFMGNEQFF. As DNA, the CDR3 is TGCGCCAGCAGCCGCGGGTTCATGGGGAATGAGCAGTTCTTC.

This chain links TRBV30 with TRBJ1-1, with 9 bases identical to TRBD1. The trim removed 3 bases at V and 6 bases at J, leaving 2 bases unmatched. This CDR3 is built from 12 residues. Per germline, CDR1 GTSNPN and CDR2 SVGIG (reference sequence). The CDR3 DNA sequence: TGTGCCTGGAGCGGGGACAGGGCTGAAGCTTTCTTT. Protein: CAWSGDRAEAFF.

V is TRBV2 and J is TRBJ2-2; possible D gene TRBD2, 6 bases. With 5 bases removed from V and 0 bases from J, the gap between germline ends came to 10 bases. This CDR3 spans 15 amino acids. Germline lookup yields CDR1 SNHLY and CDR2 FYNNEI. CDR3: CASSTLASNTGELFF. Written as DNA, the CDR3 is TGTGCCAGCAGTACGCTAGCGTCGAACACCGGGGAGCTGTTTTTT.

The chain has TRBV28 and TRBJ1-4; D is unclear. V lost 3 bases and J lost 0, with 8 bases in between. CDR1 and CDR2 (germline): MDHEN, SYDVKM. The CDR3 loop spans 15 amino acids. CDR3 sequence reads: CASSFPGTTNEKLFF. The CDR3, as DNA: TGTGCCAGCAGTTTTCCCGGGACAACTAATGAAAAACTGTTTTTT. Filled out from reference TRBV28 and TRBJ1-4, the complete variable domain reads DVKVTQSSRYLVKRTGEKVFLECVQDMDHENMFWYRQDPGLGLRLIYFSYDVKMKEKGDIPEGYSVSREKKERFSLILESASTNQTSMYLCASSFPGTTNEKLFFGSGTQLSVL.

The chain couples TRBV7-3 to TRBJ2-3, with TRBD1 identical over 8 bases. The CDR3 totals 14 residues. CDR1 is SGHTA, CDR2 FQGTGA, per germline. V lost 5 bases and J lost 4; bases outside the gene matches: 5. The DNA for the CDR3 is TGTGCCAGCAGCCCCACAGGGGGACCAGATACGCAGTATTTT. Translating gives CASSPTGGPDTQYF. The whole variable domain, filled in from reference TRBV7-3 and TRBJ2-3, reads GAGVSQTPSNKVTEKGKYVELRCDPISGHTALYWYRQSLGQGPEFLIYFQGTGAADDSGLPNDRFFAVRPEGSVSTLKIQRTERGDSAVYLCASSPTGGPDTQYFGPGTRLTVL.

This rearrangement joins TRBV10-1 to TRBJ2-3; 13 bases line up with TRBD2. The V gene's germline CDR1 is WNHNN and CDR2 SYGVQD (reference sequence). After removal of 5 bases from V and 4 bases from J, the junction contained 9 bases not matched to a gene. This CDR3 is built from 17 residues. The CDR3 DNA reads TGCGCCAGCAGTCGACGGACTAGCGGGAGTAGCCCAGATACGCAGTATTTT. It yields the protein CASSRRTSGSSPDTQYF.

The chain couples TRBV30 to TRBJ1-2; maybe TRBD1 (5 bases). Germline CDR1 and CDR2: GTSNPN and SVGIG (reference sequence). V was clipped by 5 bases and J by 6 bases, with 7 bases between them. There are 10 residues in the CDR3. DNA of the CDR3: TGTGCCTGGGAGGGGAATGGCTACACCTTC. Residues: CAWEGNGYTF.

V is TRBV19 and J is TRBJ1-5; D is perhaps TRBD1 (6 bases). The V and J ends lost 5 bases and 4 bases respectively, with 9 bases between them. The CDR3 has 13 amino acids. CDR1 is LNHDA, CDR2 SQIVND, per germline (reference sequence). The CDR3: CASSSTGNQPQHF. The CDR3, as DNA: TGTGCCAGTAGTTCGACAGGTAATCAGCCCCAGCATTTT. Drawing the rest from reference TRBV19 and TRBJ1-5, the complete variable domain is DGGITQSPKYLFRKEGQNVTLSCEQNLNHDAMYWYRQDPGQGLRLIYYSQIVNDFQKGDIAEGYSVSREKKESFPLTVTSAQKNPTAFYLCASSSTGNQPQHFGDGTRLSIL.

The chain joins TRBV20-1 to TRBJ1-1, with a weak D call TRBD1 (5 bases). CDR3 length equals 11 residues. Trimming cost V 6 bases and J 8 bases, with 13 bases left between them. The V gene's germline CDR1 is DFQATT and CDR2 SNEGSKA (reference sequence). CDR3 loop: CSANPPGEAFF. Here the CDR3 DNA reads TGCAGTGCCAATCCCCCAGGGGAAGCTTTCTTT.

V and J are TRBV30 and TRBJ1-1, with D possibly TRBD1 on 5 matching bases. CDR3 length equals 14 residues. V dropped 3 bases and J dropped 5 bases, with 16 bases sitting between them. Germline V gene data show CDR1 as GTSNPN and CDR2 as SVGIG (reference sequence). The DNA for the CDR3 is TGTGCCTGGAGCCCCGGGGGAAGCAGTACTGAAGCTTTCTTT. Translating it yields CAWSPGGSSTEAFF.

V usage is TRBV4-1 and J usage is TRBJ2-3; 11 bases match TRBD2. J gave up 1 base and V 4 bases, and 4 bases lay outside the gene matches. The CDR3 loop spans 16 amino acids. Germline assignment: CDR1 MGHRA and CDR2 YSYEKL. CDR3 sequence: CASSPVLAGGTDTQYF. Here the CDR3 DNA reads TGCGCCAGCAGCCCGGTACTAGCGGGGGGCACAGATACGCAGTATTTT.

This sequence joins TRBV10-2 and TRBJ2-3, with 10 bases matching TRBD2. The CDR3 is 13 amino acids. Germline assignment: CDR1 WSHSY and CDR2 SAAADI. The ends lost 7 bases at V and 5 bases at J; junction bases unmatched: 3. CDR3 in DNA: TGCGCCAGCACCCTAGCGGGGGAAGATACGCAGTATTTT. Amino acids: CASTLAGEDTQYF.

This CDR3 reads CASSPVRESRAGYTF. In DNA, the CDR3 is TGTGCCAGCAGCCCGGTCAGGGAAAGCCGTGCTGGCTACACCTTC. The chain employs TRBV11-2 and TRBJ1-2; weak D call: TRBD1 (5 bases). Trimming cost V 5 bases and J 7 bases, with 20 bases left between them. The V gene's germline CDR1 is SGHAT and CDR2 FQNNGV. The CDR3 has 15 amino acids.

V usage is TRBV24-1 and J usage is TRBJ2-3; weak D call: TRBD2 (5 bases). The V gene lost 2 bases and the J gene lost 8 bases, with 19 bases spanning the gap. In germline, CDR1 is KGHDR, CDR2 SFDVKD. The CDR3 totals 16 residues. The CDR3 loop reads CATSDSGIRGLGTQYF. In DNA, the CDR3 is TGTGCCACCAGTGATTCGGGGATACGAGGATTGGGTACGCAGTATTTT.

This sequence joins TRBV9 and TRBJ1-3; maybe TRBD1 (5 bases). Trimming took 3 bases from V and 3 from J, leaving 10 bases between them. Germline V gives CDR1 SGDLS, CDR2 YYNGEE. The CDR3 has 14 amino acids. The CDR3 region is CASSDTQGGNTIYF. The CDR3 nucleotides read TGTGCCAGCAGCGATACGCAGGGTGGAAACACCATATATTTT.